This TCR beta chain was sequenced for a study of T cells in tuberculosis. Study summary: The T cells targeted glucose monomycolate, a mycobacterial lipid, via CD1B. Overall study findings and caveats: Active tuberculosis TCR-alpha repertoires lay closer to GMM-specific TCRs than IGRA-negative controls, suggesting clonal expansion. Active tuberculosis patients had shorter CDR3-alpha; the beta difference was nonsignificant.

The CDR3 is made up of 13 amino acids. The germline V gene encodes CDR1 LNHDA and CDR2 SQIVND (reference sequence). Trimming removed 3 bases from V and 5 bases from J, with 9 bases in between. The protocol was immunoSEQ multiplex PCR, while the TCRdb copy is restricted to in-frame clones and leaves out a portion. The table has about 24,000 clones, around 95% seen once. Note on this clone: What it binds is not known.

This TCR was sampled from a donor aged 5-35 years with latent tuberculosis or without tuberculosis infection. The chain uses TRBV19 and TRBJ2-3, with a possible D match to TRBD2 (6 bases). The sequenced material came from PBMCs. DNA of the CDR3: TGTGCCAGTAGTATCCAGGAGGGAGATACGCAGTATTTT. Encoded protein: CASSIQEGDTQYF.